The 16 T cell receptor beta chains presented below share a single source sample, sequenced in a study of blood T cell repertoires in COVID-19. Repertoires were generated with immunoSEQ multiplex PCR, while TCRdb's copy carries only in-frame clones and drops some. The table includes roughly 500,000 clones, about 88% detected once. The specimen was peripheral blood. These receptors all come from a young man with COVID-19, enrolled during active disease.

J is TRBJ2-4 and V is TRBV2; D is perhaps TRBD2 (7 bases). Trimming stripped 3 bases from V and 0 bases from J, with 9 bases between. Germline-derived CDR1 and CDR2 are SNHLY and FYNNEI. This CDR3 comprises 15 residues. The CDR3 reads CASSEGGLAKNIQYF. CDR3 DNA sequence: TGTGCCAGCAGTGAGGGGGGGCTAGCCAAAAACATTCAGTACTTC.

V usage is TRBV6-5 and J usage is TRBJ2-1, with D possibly being TRBD1 (6 bases). The CDR3 totals 13 residues. V was shortened by 6 bases and J by 3 bases, with 9 bases between the two germline ends. Germline CDR1 is MNHEY and CDR2 is SVGAGI. The CDR3 DNA reads as TGTGCCAGCAGGGCGGACAGCTACAATGAGCAGTTCTTC. Translated, it gives CASRADSYNEQFF.

The V call is TRBV7-9, the J call TRBJ1-2; 7 nucleotides agree with TRBD1. Germline CDR1 reads SEHNR; CDR2 reads FQNEAQ (reference sequence). Germline trimming cut 3 bases from V and 2 bases from J; bases unmatched to any gene: 12. The CDR3 spans 17 residues. The DNA for the CDR3 is TGTGCCAGCAGCTTTCTTCGGGGACAGCCGGGAAACTATGGCTACACCTTC. Amino acids: CASSFLRGQPGNYGYTF.

The table lists this clone with a count of one. The chain carries TRBV9 and TRBJ2-7, with TRBD1 identical over 7 bases. The junction had 4 bases not matched to a gene; V was cut back by 2 bases and J by 5 bases. CDR1 and CDR2 from the germline V gene are SGDLS and YYNGEE. The CDR3 runs 13 residues. DNA for the CDR3: TGTGCCAGCAGCGTGGGCCAGGGGGACGAGCAGTACTTC. This gives the protein CASSVGQGDEQYF. The full variable domain, completed using reference TRBV9 and TRBJ2-7, is DSGVTQTPKHLITATGQRVTLRCSPRSGDLSVYWYQQSLDQGLQFLIQYYNGEERAKGNILERFSAQQFPDLHSELNLSSLELGDSALYFCASSVGQGDEQYFGPGTRLTVT.

The CDR3 nucleotides are TGTGCCAGTCCTTCGCGGGCCAGTCGATTTGGCACAGATACGCAGTATTTT. Encoded protein: CASPSRASRFGTDTQYF. V and J are TRBV2 and TRBJ2-3; a weak D match, TRBD2 (5 bases). The V gene's germline CDR1 is SNHLY and CDR2 FYNNEI. Trimming took 9 bases from V and 1 from J, leaving 23 bases between them. CDR3 length equals 17 residues.

Written as DNA, the CDR3 is TGTGCCAGTAGTAATGGAGCGGGAGTAGAAGATACGCAGTATTTT. Protein product: CASSNGAGVEDTQYF. The V call is TRBV19, the J call TRBJ2-3; 8 bases line up with TRBD2. The CDR3 has 15 residues. Per germline, CDR1 LNHDA and CDR2 SQIVND (reference sequence). V gave up 4 bases and J gave up 5 bases; unmatched junction bases: 8.

The chain links TRBV10-1 to TRBJ1-4; TRBD1 agrees at 11 bases. The CDR3 runs 17 residues. V dropped 6 bases and J dropped 0; count of bases not matched to a gene: 6. Germline CDR1 is WNHNN and CDR2 is SYGVQD (reference sequence). The CDR3 region has the DNA TGCGCCAGCAGCCCGGGACAGGGGGATGCAACTAATGAAAAACTGTTTTTT. It yields the protein CASSPGQGDATNEKLFF.

The chain joins TRBV11-3 to TRBJ1-6, with 7 nucleotides matching TRBD1. The length of the CDR3 is 13 residues. Per the germline V gene, CDR1 is SGHNT and CDR2 is YENEEA. The J segment lost 11 bases and the V segment lost 4 bases, leaving 5 bases of the junction unmatched. CDR3 amino acids: CASSSRQGAPLHF. The CDR3 coding sequence is TGTGCCAGCAGCTCGCGACAGGGCGCACCCCTCCACTTT.

CDR3 nucleotide sequence: TGTGCCAGCAGCGGGTCCAGGGTTAACTATGGCTACACCTTC. It codes for CASSGSRVNYGYTF. The chain uses TRBV11-2 and TRBJ1-2, with a tentative D call TRBD1 (5 bases). Germline loops: CDR1 SGHAT, CDR2 FQNNGV. V was cut by 5 bases and J by 1 base, with 11 bases left in between. This CDR3 is 14 amino acids long. Using reference TRBV11-2 and TRBJ1-2 for the parts outside the CDR3, the full variable domain is EAGVAQSPRYKIIEKRQSVAFWCNPISGHATLYWYQQILGQGPKLLIQFQNNGVVDDSQLPKDRFSAERLKGVDSTLKIQPAKLEDSAVYLCASSGSRVNYGYTFGSGTRLTVV.

The chain employs TRBV7-8 and TRBJ2-1; no reliable D call. The V and J ends lost 5 bases and 0 bases respectively, with 14 bases between them. Germline V gene lookup returns CDR1 SGHVS and CDR2 FQNEAQ. The CDR3 extends over 16 amino acids. In DNA, the CDR3 is TGTGCCAGCAGCCCTTTTCTCCCCAGCTCCTACAATGAGCAGTTCTTC. This sequence encodes CASSPFLPSSYNEQFF.

The gene calls are TRBV5-6 and TRBJ1-5; D ambiguous. CDR1 and CDR2 (germline): SGHDT, YYEEEE. Trimming left V 1 base short and J 5 bases short, with 7 bases between. The CDR3 loop spans 13 amino acids. The CDR3 loop is CASSLTTDQPQHF. CDR3 DNA sequence: TGTGCCAGCAGCTTGACTACCGATCAGCCCCAGCATTTT.

The chain joins TRBV6-5 to TRBJ2-7; possibly TRBD1 for D (5 bases). V lost 6 bases, J lost 1 base, and 7 bases lay in between. CDR1 is MNHEY and CDR2 is SVGAGI in the germline V gene. There are 12 residues in the CDR3. CDR3 protein: CASSQGSYEQYF. In DNA form, the CDR3 reads TGTGCCAGCAGCCAGGGTTCCTACGAGCAGTACTTC.

The chain carries TRBV5-1 and TRBJ2-5; D is unclear. Trimming shortened V by 0 bases and J by 1 base, and 7 bases separated the two germline ends. This CDR3 contains 14 residues. Germline lookup yields CDR1 SGHRS and CDR2 YFSETQ. The CDR3 DNA reads as TGCGCCAGCAGCTTGGGGCCCAGCCAAGAGACCCAGTACTTC. The encoded protein is CASSLGPSQETQYF. The full variable domain, rest sourced from reference TRBV5-1 and TRBJ2-5, is KAGVTQTPRYLIKTRGQQVTLSCSPISGHRSVSWYQQTPGQGLQFLFEYFSETQRNKGNFPGRFSGRQFSNSRSEMNVSTLELGDSALYLCASSLGPSQETQYFGPGTRLLVL.

V gene TRBV6-2 or TRBV6-3 combines with J gene TRBJ2-5, with D uncertain. Germline CDR1 MNHEY, CDR2 SVGEGT. CDR3 size: 14 residues. Trimming stripped 2 bases from V and 4 bases from J, with 11 bases between. Written as DNA, the CDR3 is TGTGCCAGCAGTTACGACAACACGAGAGAGACCCAGTACTTC. As protein: CASSYDNTRETQYF.

The chain is built from TRBV5-5 and TRBJ1-2, with TRBD1 identical over 10 bases. From germline, CDR1 is SGHKS and CDR2 YYEKEE (reference sequence). The CDR3 is 16 amino acids. Trimming cost V 3 bases and J 2 bases; bases outside gene matches: 7. The CDR3 loop reads CASSSMTGGLNYGYTF. The CDR3 nucleotides read TGTGCCAGCAGCTCGATGACAGGGGGCCTGAACTATGGCTACACCTTC.

The gene calls are TRBV25-1 and TRBJ1-3; D not certain. The CDR3 covers 17 residues. CDR1 is MGHDK and CDR2 is SYGVNS in the germline V gene. Trimming took 0 bases from V and 4 from J, leaving 16 bases between them. CDR3 region: CASSEYEATVEGNTIYF. DNA for the CDR3: TGTGCCAGCAGTGAATATGAGGCTACGGTAGAAGGAAACACCATATATTTT. The whole variable domain, remainder taken from reference TRBV25-1 and TRBJ1-3, is EADIYQTPRYLVIGTGKKITLECSQTMGHDKMYWYQQDPGMELHLIHYSYGVNSTEKGDLSSESTVSRIRTEHFPLTLESARPSHTSQYLCASSEYEATVEGNTIYFGEGSWLTVV.